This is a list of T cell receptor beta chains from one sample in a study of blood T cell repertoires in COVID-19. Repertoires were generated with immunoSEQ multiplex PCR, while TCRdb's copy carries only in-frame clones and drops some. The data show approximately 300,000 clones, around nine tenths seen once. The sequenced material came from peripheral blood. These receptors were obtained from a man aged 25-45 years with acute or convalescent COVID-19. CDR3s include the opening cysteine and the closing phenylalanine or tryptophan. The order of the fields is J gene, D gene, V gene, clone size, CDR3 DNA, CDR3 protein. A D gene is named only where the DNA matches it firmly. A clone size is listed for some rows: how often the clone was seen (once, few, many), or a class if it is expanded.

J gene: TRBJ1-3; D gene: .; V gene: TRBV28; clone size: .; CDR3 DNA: TGTGCCAGCAGTTTAGTACGGGTCTCTGGAAACACCATATATTTT; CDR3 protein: CASSLVRVSGNTIYF
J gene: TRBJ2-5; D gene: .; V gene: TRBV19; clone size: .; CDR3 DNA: TGTGCCAGTAGTGTGACAGGAGAAGAGACCCAGTACTTC; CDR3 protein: CASSVTGEETQYF
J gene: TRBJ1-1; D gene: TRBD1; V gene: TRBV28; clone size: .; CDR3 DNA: TGTGCCAGCAGTCCCCCACAGGGGGCGAAGGGCACTGAAGCTTTCTTT; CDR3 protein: CASSPPQGAKGTEAFF
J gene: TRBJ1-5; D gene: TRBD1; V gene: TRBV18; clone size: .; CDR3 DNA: TGTGCCAGCTCACATAAAATGACCGGGACAGGGTATAGCAATCAGCCCCAGCATTTT; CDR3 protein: CASSHKMTGTGYSNQPQHF
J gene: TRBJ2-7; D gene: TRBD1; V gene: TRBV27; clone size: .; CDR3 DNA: TGTGCCAGCAGTTTTCGACAGGGGGTCGGTTACGAGCAGTACTTC; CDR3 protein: CASSFRQGVGYEQYF
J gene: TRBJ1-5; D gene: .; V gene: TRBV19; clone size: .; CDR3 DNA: TGTGCCAGTGATGACAGGCTTAATCAGCCCCAGCATTTT; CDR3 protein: CASDDRLNQPQHF
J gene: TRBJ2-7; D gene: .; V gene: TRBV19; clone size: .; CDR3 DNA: TGTGCCAGTAGTATCCGAGCGGGTGAGCAGTACTTC; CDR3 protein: CASSIRAGEQYF
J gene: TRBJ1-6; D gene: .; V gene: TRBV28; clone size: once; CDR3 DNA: TGTGCCAGCAGTCCACTCACAGGGTATAATTCACCCCTCCACTTT; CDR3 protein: CASSPLTGYNSPLHF
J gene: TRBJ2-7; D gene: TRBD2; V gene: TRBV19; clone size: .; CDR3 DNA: TGTGCCAGTAGTATATCGTTAGCGGGGGGGTCCTACGAGCAGTACTTC; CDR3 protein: CASSISLAGGSYEQYF
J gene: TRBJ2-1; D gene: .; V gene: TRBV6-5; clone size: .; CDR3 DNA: TGTGCCAGCAGTCAACTGCCGGGACAACACAATGAGCAGTTCTTC; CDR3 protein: CASSQLPGQHNEQFF
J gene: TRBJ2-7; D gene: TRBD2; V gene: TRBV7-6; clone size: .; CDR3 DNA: TGTGCCAGCAGCTCGAGCCCGGGACTAGCCCTCGAGCAGTACTTC; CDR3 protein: CASSSSPGLALEQYF
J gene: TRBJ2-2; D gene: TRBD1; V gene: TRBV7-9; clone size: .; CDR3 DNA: TGTGCCAGCAGCTTGGACAGGGGTCGGGGCACCGGGGAGCTGTTTTTT; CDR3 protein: CASSLDRGRGTGELFF
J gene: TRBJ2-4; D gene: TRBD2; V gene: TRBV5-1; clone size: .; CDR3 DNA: TGCGCCAGCAGCTTGGGGGAGGGAAATACCAAAAACATTCAGTACTTC; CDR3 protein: CASSLGEGNTKNIQYF
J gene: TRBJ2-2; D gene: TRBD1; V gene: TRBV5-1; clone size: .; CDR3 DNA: TGCGCCAGCAGCACGGACAGGGGTTACGCCGGGGAGCTGTTTTTT; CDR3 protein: CASSTDRGYAGELFF
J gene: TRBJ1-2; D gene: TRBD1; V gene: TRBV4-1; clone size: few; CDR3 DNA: TGCGCCAGCAGCGTTACCCGGGACAGGGGGAACGATGGCTACACCTTC; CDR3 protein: CASSVTRDRGNDGYTF
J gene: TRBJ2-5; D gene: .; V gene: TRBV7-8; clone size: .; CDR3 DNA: TGTGCCAGCAGCCTTCTCCAAGAGACCCAGTACTTC; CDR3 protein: CASSLLQETQYF
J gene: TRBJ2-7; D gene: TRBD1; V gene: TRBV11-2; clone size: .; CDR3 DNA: TGTGCCAGCAGCCAGACCGGGACAGGGGTCTACGAGCAGTACTTC; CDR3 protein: CASSQTGTGVYEQYF
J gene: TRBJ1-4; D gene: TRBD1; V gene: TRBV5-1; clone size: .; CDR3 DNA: TGCGCCAGCAGCTTGGCCGGGACAGGGGATGAAAAACTGTTTTTT; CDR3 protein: CASSLAGTGDEKLFF
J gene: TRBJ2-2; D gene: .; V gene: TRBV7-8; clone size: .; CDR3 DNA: TGTGCCAGCAGCCATGCTAGCAGCACCGGGGAGCTGTTTTTT; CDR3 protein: CASSHASSTGELFF
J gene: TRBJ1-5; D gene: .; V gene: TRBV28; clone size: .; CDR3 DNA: TGTGCCAGCAGGTCTCCGGGGCGGGAACAGCCCCAGCATTTT; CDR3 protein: CASRSPGREQPQHF
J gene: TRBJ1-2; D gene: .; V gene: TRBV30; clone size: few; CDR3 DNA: TGTGCCTGGAGTCTCTTGTCGACAGGATCGTACTATGGCTACACCTTC; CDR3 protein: CAWSLLSTGSYYGYTF
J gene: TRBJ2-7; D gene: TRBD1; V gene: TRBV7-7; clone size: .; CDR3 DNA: TGTGCTAGCAGCTTAGATGTGACAGGGGCCTACGAGCAGTACTTC; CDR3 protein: CASSLDVTGAYEQYF
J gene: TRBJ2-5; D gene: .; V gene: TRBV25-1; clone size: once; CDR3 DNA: TGTGCCAGCAGGGCATTAGAGACCCAGTACTTC; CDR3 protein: CASRALETQYF
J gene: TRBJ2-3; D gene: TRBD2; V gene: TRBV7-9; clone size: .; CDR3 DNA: TGTGCCAGCAGCTTACGAACCGGCCATAGGGCGGGGGGCACAGATACGCAGTATTTT; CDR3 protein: CASSLRTGHRAGGTDTQYF
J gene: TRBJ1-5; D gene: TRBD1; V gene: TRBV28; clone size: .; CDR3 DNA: TGTGCCAGCAGTCCGCGGACAGGGCTCTTGCAGCCCCAGCATTTT; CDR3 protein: CASSPRTGLLQPQHF
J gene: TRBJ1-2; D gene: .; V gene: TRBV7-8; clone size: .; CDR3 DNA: TGTGCCAGCAGCTTAGTTCCGGGTCGTGACTATGGCTACACCTTC; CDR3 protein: CASSLVPGRDYGYTF
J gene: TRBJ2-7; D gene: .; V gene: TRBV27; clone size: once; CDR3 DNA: TGTGCCAGCAGTCGCGGCACGGGGAGCTCCTACGAGCAGTACTTC; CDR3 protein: CASSRGTGSSYEQYF
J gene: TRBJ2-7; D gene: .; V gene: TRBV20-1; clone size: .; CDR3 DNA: TGCAGTGCTAGCCGAGTCTACGAGCAGTACTTC; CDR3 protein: CSASRVYEQYF
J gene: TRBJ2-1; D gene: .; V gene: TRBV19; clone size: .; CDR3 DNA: TGTGCCACCTCCCTTAGGAGTGAGCAGTTCTTC; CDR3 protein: CATSLRSEQFF
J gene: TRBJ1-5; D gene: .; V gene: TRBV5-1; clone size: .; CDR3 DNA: TGCGCCAGCAGCTTGGGGGAGTGGGGTCAGCCCCAGCATTTT; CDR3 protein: CASSLGEWGQPQHF
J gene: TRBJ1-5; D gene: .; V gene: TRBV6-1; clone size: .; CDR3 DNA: TGTGCCAGCAGTGACAGTTACAATCAGCCCCAGCATTTT; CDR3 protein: CASSDSYNQPQHF
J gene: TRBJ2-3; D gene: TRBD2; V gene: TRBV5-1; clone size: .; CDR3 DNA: TGCGCCAGCAGCTTGGCGCGAGCGGGGACTCCGGATACGCAGTATTTT; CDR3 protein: CASSLARAGTPDTQYF
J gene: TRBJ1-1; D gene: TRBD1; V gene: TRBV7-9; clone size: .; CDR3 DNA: TGTGCCAGCGATACAGGGGGTGAAGCTTTCTTT; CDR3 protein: CASDTGGEAFF
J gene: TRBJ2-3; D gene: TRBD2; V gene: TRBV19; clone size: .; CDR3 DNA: TGTGCCAGTAGTTTAGCGGGGGGGTCAGATACGCAGTATTTT; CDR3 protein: CASSLAGGSDTQYF
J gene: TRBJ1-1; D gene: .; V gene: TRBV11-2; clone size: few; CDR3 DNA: TGTGCCAGCAGCTTAGTATCCGCGAAAACAGCCTTGAACACTGAAGCTTTCTTT; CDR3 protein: CASSLVSAKTALNTEAFF
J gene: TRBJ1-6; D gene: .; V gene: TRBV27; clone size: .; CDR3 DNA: TGTGCCAGCAGTTTTAGGGGAAATTCACCCCTCCACTTT; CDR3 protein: CASSFRGNSPLHF
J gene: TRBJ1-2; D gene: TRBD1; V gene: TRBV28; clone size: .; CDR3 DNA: TGTGGGACAGGTCAGCGATATGGCTACACCTTC; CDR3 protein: CGTGQRYGYTF
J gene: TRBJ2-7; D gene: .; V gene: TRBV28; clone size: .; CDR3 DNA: TGTGCCAGCAGTTTCTCAGGGCTTTACGAGCAGTACTTC; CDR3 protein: CASSFSGLYEQYF
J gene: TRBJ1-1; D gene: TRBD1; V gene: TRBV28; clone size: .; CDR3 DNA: TGTGCCAGCAGTTTATTGGCCGGGACAGGTGAAGCTTTCTTT; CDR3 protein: CASSLLAGTGEAFF
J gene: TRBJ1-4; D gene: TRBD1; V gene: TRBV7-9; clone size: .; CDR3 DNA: TGTGCCAGCAGCTTAGGGGGACAGGGAGCCGGTGAAAAACTGTTTTTT; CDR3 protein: CASSLGGQGAGEKLFF
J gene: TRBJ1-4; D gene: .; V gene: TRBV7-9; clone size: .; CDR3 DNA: TGTGCCAGCAGCTTTCGTATAGGACTGAATGAAAAACTGTTTTTT; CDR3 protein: CASSFRIGLNEKLFF
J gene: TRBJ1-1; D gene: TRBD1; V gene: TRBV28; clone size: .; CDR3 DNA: TGTGCCAGCAGTTTATCCTGGGCAGGGGGCTCGGGGGCTTTCTTT; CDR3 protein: CASSLSWAGGSGAFF
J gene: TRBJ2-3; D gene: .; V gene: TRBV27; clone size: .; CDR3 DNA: TGTGCCAGTAGACGCTCAGGGTTGATGTCAGATACGCAGTATTTT; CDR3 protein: CASRRSGLMSDTQYF
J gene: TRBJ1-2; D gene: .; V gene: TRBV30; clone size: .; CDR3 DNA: TGTGCCGCCCCCGCAGGGTCCTACTGGGATGGCTACACCTTC; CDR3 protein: CAAPAGSYWDGYTF
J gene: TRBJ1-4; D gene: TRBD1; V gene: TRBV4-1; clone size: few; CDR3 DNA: TGCGCCAGCAGCCAAGTCTCAGGGGGTGCTAATGAAAAACTGTTTTTT; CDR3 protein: CASSQVSGGANEKLFF
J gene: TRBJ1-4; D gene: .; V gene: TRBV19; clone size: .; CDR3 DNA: TGTGCCAGTAGTACCCGAAGGGGGGGGAGCGGTGAAAAACTGTTTTTT; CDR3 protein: CASSTRRGGSGEKLFF
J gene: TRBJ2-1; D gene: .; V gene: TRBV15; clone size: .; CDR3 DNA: TGTGCCACCGAGGGAGGCTCCTACAATGAGCAGTTCTTC; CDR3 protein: CATEGGSYNEQFF
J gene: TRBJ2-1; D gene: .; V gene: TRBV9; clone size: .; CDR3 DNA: TGTGCCAGCAGCCCCGGAACTAGCCGGCCCTACAATGAGCAGTTCTTC; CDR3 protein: CASSPGTSRPYNEQFF
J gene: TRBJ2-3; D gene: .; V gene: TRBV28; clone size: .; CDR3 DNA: TGTGCCAGCAGCCGCCGACTAAGCACAGATACGCAGTATTTT; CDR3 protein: CASSRRLSTDTQYF
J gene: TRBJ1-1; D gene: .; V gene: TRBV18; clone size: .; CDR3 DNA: TGTGCCAGCTCCATTTCCGGAGGGACGGGCACTGAAGCTTTCTTT; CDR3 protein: CASSISGGTGTEAFF
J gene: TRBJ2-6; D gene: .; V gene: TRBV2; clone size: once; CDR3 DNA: TGTGCCAGCAGTAAATTGGGCGAAGGGGCCAACGTCCTGACTTTC; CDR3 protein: CASSKLGEGANVLTF
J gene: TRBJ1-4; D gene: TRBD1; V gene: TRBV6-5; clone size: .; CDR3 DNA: TGTGCCAGCAGCAAGTCCGGGACAGGGGGAGAAAAACTGTTTTTT; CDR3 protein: CASSKSGTGGEKLFF
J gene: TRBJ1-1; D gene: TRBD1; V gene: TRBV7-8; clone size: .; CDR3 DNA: TGTGCCAGCAGCTTAGCTTATCGGACAGGGGGCCAAGAAGCTTTCTTT; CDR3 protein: CASSLAYRTGGQEAFF
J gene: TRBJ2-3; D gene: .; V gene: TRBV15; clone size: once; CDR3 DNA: TGTGCCACCAGCAGAGACCGTTCGGAACGGGCGCAGTATTTT; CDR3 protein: CATSRDRSERAQYF
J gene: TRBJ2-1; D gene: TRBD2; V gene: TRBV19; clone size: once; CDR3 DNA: TGTGCCAGTAGTGGCCTTGGAGGGAGGGGAAATGAGCAGTTCTTC; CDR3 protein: CASSGLGGRGNEQFF
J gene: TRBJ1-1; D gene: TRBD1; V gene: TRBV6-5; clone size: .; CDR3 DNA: TGTGCCAGCAGGATACAGGGGCTAAACACTGAAGCTTTCTTT; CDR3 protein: CASRIQGLNTEAFF
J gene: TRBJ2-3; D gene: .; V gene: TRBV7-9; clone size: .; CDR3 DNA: TGTGCCAGCAGCTTAGTAGCTAGCACCGATACGCAGTATTTT; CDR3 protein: CASSLVASTDTQYF